A selection of T cell receptor beta chains follows, all from one sample in a study of blood T cell repertoires in COVID-19. Profiling relied on immunoSEQ multiplex PCR, and the TCRdb table lists in-frame clones only, not all of them. The sample shows around 280,000 clones, around nine tenths of them seen only once. The specimen sequenced was peripheral blood. The receptors were sampled from a woman aged 25 to 39 with COVID-19, enrolled during active disease. The CDR3 runs from the conserved cysteine through the conserved F or W. A D gene is named only where the DNA matches it firmly.

J gene	V gene	D gene	CDR3 protein
TRBJ2-7	TRBV4-1	NA	CASSQVEGVDEQYF
TRBJ1-2	TRBV2	NA	CASSRTGQTTF
TRBJ2-7	TRBV6-1	NA	CASSEGGVAVYEQYF
TRBJ1-1	TRBV10-1	TRBD1	CASNQGAGTEAFF
TRBJ2-7	TRBV4-1	NA	CASSPPSVGYEQYF
TRBJ1-4	TRBV21-1	NA	CASTWGQGRTSTNEKLFF
TRBJ2-7	TRBV19	NA	CASSTSTGIGTLEYF
TRBJ1-1	TRBV19	TRBD1	CASSPGTGSTEAFF
TRBJ2-7	TRBV7-8	NA	CASSFRSWGGHSYEQYF
TRBJ2-7	TRBV3-1/TRBV3-2	NA	CASSQGLGGYEQYF
TRBJ2-3	TRBV5-1	TRBD2	CASSFSGGDGDTQYF
TRBJ1-3	TRBV5-5	NA	CASSGSQGAGNTIYF
TRBJ2-7	TRBV4-1	TRBD1	CASSQYPGGVYEQYF
TRBJ1-6	TRBV27	NA	CASSFRDTNSPLHF
TRBJ1-6	TRBV19	TRBD1	CASSPQGGSSPLHF
TRBJ1-5	TRBV10-2	TRBD1	CASSEPATGRNQPQHF
TRBJ2-2	TRBV13	TRBD2	CASSPSGGPGELFF
TRBJ1-1	TRBV19	NA	CASKTRQDMNTEAFF
TRBJ1-5	TRBV21-1	NA	CASSPGDRVCNQPQHF
TRBJ2-1	TRBV13	NA	CASTLGGNEQFF
TRBJ1-2	TRBV5-1	TRBD1	CASSFHRDRDGGYTF
TRBJ1-1	TRBV2	NA	CASSTGTWAEAFF